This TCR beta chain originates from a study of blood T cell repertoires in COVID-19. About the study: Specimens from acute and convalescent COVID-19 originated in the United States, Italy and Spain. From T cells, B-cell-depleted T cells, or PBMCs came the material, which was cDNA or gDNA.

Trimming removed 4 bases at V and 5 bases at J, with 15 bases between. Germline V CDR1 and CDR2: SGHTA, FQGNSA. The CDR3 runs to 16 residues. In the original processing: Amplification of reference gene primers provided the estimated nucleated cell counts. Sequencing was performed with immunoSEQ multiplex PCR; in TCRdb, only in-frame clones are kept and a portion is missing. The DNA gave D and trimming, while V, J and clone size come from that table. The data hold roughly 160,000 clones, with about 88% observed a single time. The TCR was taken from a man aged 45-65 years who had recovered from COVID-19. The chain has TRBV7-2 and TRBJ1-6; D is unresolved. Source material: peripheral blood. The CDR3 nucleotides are TGTGCCAGCAGCTGGGTCCCGATCAGGAATAATTCACCCCTCCACTTT. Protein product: CASSWVPIRNNSPLHF.